This T cell receptor (beta chain) comes out of a study of tumor-infiltrating lymphocytes in primary liver carcinoma. Study information: Spanning 4.2 to 10 cm, the tumors were T1-T3 N0M0.

Unsorted whole blood supplied the blood RNA, and germline DNA was isolated too. The CDR3 has 15 amino acids. Germline assignment: CDR1 SQVTM and CDR2 ANQGSEA. The V segment lost 1 base and the J segment 2 bases; nucleotides outside the gene matches: 8. A constant-region primer served to make TCR beta cDNA from roughly 460 ng total RNA. Three nested multiplex PCR rounds of slightly modified ARM-PCR generated TCR beta libraries. The study ran its first two PCR rounds for approximately 10 cycles each, using TRBV1-TRBV30 forward primers and a C-beta reverse primer. TCRdb fed the multiplex PCR reads into MiXCR, producing one record per CDR3 protein. Counted here are around 170,000 distinct CDR3 sequences, about 55% occurring once; the ten biggest clones make up 72%.

This sequence originates from a man aged 40-49 years with primary liver carcinoma and hepatitis B virus infection. The source material was peripheral blood. The rearrangement links TRBV29-1 to TRBJ2-7; 7 bases are a match to TRBD1. CDR3: CSVEGLGGATYEQYF. The DNA of the CDR3 is TGCAGCGTTGAAGGTCTAGGGGGCGCCACCTACGAGCAGTACTTC.